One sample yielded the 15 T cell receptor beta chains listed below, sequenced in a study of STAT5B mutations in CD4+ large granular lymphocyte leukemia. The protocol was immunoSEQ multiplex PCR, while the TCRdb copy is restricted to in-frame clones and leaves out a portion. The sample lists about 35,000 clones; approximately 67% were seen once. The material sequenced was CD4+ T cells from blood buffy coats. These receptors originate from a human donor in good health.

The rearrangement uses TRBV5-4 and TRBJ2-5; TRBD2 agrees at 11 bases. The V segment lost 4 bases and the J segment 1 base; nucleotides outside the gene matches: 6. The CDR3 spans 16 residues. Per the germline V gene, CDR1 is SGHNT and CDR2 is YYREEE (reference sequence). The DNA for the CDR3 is TGTGCCAGCAGCGGCGGGACTAGCGGATTCCAAGAGACCCAGTACTTC. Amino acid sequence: CASSGGTSGFQETQYF.

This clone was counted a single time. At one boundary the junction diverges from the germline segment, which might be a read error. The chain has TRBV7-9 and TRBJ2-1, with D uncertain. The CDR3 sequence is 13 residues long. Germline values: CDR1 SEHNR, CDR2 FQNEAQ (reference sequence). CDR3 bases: TGTGCCAGCATCTTAGCAGCCTACAATGAGCAGTTCTTC. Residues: CASILAAYNEQFF.

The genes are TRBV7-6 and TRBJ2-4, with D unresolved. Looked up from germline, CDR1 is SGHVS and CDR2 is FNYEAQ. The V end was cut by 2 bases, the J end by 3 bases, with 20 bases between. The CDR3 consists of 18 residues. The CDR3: CASSLFGVEGSVKNIQYF. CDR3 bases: TGTGCCAGCAGCTTATTCGGCGTGGAAGGGTCGGTCAAAAACATTCAGTACTTC.

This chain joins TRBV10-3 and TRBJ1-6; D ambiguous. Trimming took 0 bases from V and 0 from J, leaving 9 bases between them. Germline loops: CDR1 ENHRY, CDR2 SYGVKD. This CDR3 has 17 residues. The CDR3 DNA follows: TGTGCCATCAGTGAGTCCGCAGGAAGCTCCTATAATTCACCCCTCCACTTT. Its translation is CAISESAGSSYNSPLHF.

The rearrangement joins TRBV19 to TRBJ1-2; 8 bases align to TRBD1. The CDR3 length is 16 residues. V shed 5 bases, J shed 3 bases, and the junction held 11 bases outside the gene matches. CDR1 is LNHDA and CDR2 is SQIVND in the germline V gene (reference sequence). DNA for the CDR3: TGTGCCAGTAGTGCACGACAGGGGATGGGGGACTATGGCTACACCTTC. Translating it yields CASSARQGMGDYGYTF.

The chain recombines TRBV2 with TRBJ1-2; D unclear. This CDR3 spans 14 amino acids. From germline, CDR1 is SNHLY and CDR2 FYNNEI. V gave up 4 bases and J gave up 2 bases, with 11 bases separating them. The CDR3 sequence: CASSVARSNYGYTF. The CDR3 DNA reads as TGTGCCAGCAGTGTTGCCAGATCCAACTATGGCTACACCTTC. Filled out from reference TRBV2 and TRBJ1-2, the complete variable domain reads EPEVTQTPSHQVTQMGQEVILRCVPISNHLYFYWYRQILGQKVEFLVSFYNNEISEKSEIFDDQFSVERPDGSNFTLKIRSTKLEDSAMYFCASSVARSNYGYTFGSGTRLTVV.

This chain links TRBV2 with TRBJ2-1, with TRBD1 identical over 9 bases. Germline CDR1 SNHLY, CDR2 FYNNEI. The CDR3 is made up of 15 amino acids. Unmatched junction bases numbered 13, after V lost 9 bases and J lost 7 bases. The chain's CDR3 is CASSRGTGHGNEQFF. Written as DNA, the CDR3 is TGTGCCAGTTCCCGGGGGACAGGGCATGGGAATGAGCAGTTCTTC.

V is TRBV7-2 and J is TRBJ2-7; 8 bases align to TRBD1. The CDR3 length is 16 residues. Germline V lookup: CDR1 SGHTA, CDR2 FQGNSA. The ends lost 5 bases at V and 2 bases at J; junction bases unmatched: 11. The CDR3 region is CASSSLGWTGTYEQYF. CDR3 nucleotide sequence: TGTGCCAGCAGCAGCTTAGGTTGGACAGGGACCTACGAGCAGTACTTC.

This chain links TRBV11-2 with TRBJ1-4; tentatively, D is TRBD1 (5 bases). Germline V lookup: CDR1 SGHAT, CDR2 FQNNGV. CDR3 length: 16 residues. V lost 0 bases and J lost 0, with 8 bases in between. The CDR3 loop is CASSLDRGSTNEKLFF. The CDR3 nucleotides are TGTGCCAGCAGCTTAGATAGGGGATCAACTAATGAAAAACTGTTTTTT.

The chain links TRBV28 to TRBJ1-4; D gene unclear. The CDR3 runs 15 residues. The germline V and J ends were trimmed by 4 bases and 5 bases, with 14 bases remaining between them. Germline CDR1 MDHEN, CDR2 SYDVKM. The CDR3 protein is CASSSPGLLNEKLFF. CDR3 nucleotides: TGTGCCAGCAGTTCCCCCGGACTCCTCAATGAAAAACTGTTTTTT.

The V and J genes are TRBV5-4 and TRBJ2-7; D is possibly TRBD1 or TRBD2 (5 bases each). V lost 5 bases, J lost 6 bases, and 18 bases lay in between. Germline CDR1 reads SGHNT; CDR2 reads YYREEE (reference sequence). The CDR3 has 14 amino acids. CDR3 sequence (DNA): TGTGCCAGCAGTCCACAGGTTCAGGCGGGCGAGCAGTACTTC. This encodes CASSPQVQAGEQYF.

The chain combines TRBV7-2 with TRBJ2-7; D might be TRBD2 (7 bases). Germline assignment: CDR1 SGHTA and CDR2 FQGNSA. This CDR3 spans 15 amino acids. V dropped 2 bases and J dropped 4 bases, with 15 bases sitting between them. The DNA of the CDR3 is TGTGCCAGCAGCTTAAGGGGGGGGGCGCAGTACGAGCAGTACTTC. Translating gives CASSLRGGAQYEQYF.

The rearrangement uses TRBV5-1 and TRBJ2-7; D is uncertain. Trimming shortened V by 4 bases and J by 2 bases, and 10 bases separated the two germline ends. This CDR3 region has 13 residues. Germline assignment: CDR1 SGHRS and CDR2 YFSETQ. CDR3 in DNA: TGCGCCAGCAGCCCCCTCGGCCCCTACGAGCAGTACTTC. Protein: CASSPLGPYEQYF.

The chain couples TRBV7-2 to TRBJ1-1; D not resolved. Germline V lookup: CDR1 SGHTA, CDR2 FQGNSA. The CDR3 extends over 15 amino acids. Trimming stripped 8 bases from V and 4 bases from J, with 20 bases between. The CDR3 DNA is TGTGCCAGCCTAGCTGCCGGGAGAAAGTTCACTGAAGCTTTCTTT. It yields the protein CASLAAGRKFTEAFF.

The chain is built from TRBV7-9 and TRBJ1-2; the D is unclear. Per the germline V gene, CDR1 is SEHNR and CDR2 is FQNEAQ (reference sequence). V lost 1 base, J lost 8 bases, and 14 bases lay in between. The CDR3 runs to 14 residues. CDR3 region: CASSLGGSLLGYTF. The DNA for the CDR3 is TGTGCCAGCAGCTTAGGCGGCAGCCTCCTAGGCTACACCTTC.